A selection of T cell receptor beta chains follows, all from one sample in a study of OX40 agonist ivuxolimab in advanced cancers. Produced via immunoSEQ multiplex PCR; TCRdb's table is partial and in-frame only. The top ten clones hold more than 20% of a sample with tens of thousands of clones, about 79% of them seen once. The sequencing here drew on CD4+ or CD8+ T cells sorted from blood, taken in a trial of the OX40 agonist ivuxolimab. The receptor set was obtained from an adult with an advanced solid tumor such as melanoma, head and neck, liver or kidney cancer. CDR3s include the opening cysteine and the closing phenylalanine or tryptophan. The D gene is left open where the match is weak. The size of a clone is reported for some rows only, either as once, few or many, or as a class for expanded clones.

V gene,J gene,clone size,D gene,CDR3 DNA,CDR3 protein
TRBV30,TRBJ2-1,NA,TRBD2,TGTGCCTGGAGTGTACCGGGCGGGAGGGCCCACAATGAGCAGTTCTTC,CAWSVPGGRAHNEQFF
TRBV7-9,TRBJ2-2,NA,NA,TGTGCCAGCAGCTTATCACGGGGGCACACCGGGGAGCTGTTTTTT,CASSLSRGHTGELFF
TRBV19,TRBJ2-5,NA,NA,TGTGCCAGTAGCCTTAGGACCTCGACGGCCCAAGAGACCCAGTACTTC,CASSLRTSTAQETQYF
TRBV5-6,TRBJ1-5,NA,NA,TGTGCCAGCAGACCCCAGCCCCAGCATTTT,CASRPQPQHF
TRBV7-2,TRBJ1-5,few,TRBD1,TGTGCCAGCAGCTCGAGGACAGGCGGGGGCAATCAGCCCCAGCATTTT,CASSSRTGGGNQPQHF
TRBV27,TRBJ2-7,NA,TRBD2,TGTGCCAGCAGTTTAGGTTCGGCGGGAGGGCCTTTATTGCACGAGCAGTACTTC,CASSLGSAGGPLLHEQYF
TRBV6-6,TRBJ2-7,NA,NA,TGTGCCAGCAGCCCCGGTATCTCCTACGAGCAGTACTTC,CASSPGISYEQYF
TRBV7-2,TRBJ2-1,NA,NA,TGTGCCAGCGGTACTAGGACGAGCTCCTACAATGAGCAGTTCTTC,CASGTRTSSYNEQFF
TRBV5-1,TRBJ1-1,NA,TRBD1,TGCGCCAGCAGCTACTCCGGGACAGGGGGCCGGGGCACTGAAGCTTTCTTT,CASSYSGTGGRGTEAFF
TRBV5-5,TRBJ1-2,NA,NA,TGTGCCAGCAGCTTGCCACAGCGACTCTATGGCTACACCTTC,CASSLPQRLYGYTF
TRBV18,TRBJ2-1,NA,NA,TGTGCCAGCTCACCATTCTCCTCCCAAAACAATGAGCAGTTCTTC,CASSPFSSQNNEQFF
TRBV29-1,TRBJ2-1,once,TRBD2,TGCAGCGTTCAAGAACTAGCGGGAGTGGACAATGAGCAGTTCTTC,CSVQELAGVDNEQFF
TRBV7-9,TRBJ1-5,few,NA,TGTGCCAGCAGCTTAGACAGTCCTTTTCAGCCCCAGCATTTT,CASSLDSPFQPQHF
TRBV29-1,TRBJ2-3,NA,TRBD2,TGCAGCGTTGAAGTCCGGGGGGACCTCACAGATACGCAGTATTTT,CSVEVRGDLTDTQYF
TRBV7-9,TRBJ2-2,NA,TRBD1,TGTGCCAGCAGCTTTGGGACAGCCGGGGAGCTGTTTTTT,CASSFGTAGELFF
TRBV7-2,TRBJ2-7,NA,NA,TGTGCCAGCAGCCCCCGGCAGGGTAGCCGATACGAGCAGTACTTC,CASSPRQGSRYEQYF
TRBV30,TRBJ2-7,NA,TRBD1,TGTGCCTGGAGAGAGGGCGGGACAGGGCCTAACGAGCAGTACTTC,CAWREGGTGPNEQYF
TRBV7-9,TRBJ2-7,NA,TRBD1,TGTGCCAGCAGCGCAGTGCCCGGGACAGGGGTCTTTGAGTCCTACGAGCAGTACTTC,CASSAVPGTGVFESYEQYF
TRBV9,TRBJ2-4,NA,NA,TGTGCCAGCAGCGCCCAGGACAGCCGAGCCAAAAACATTCAGTACTTC,CASSAQDSRAKNIQYF
TRBV7-2,TRBJ2-7,once,NA,TGTGCCAGCAGCTCCGGCGGGGTCGAGCAGTACTTC,CASSSGGVEQYF
TRBV11-1,TRBJ2-3,NA,NA,TGTGCCAGCAGCCCGGGACTTTTCACAGATACGCAGTATTTT,CASSPGLFTDTQYF
TRBV29-1,TRBJ2-3,NA,NA,TGCAGCGTGAACCAAGGATGGGTTAGCACAGATACGCAGTATTTT,CSVNQGWVSTDTQYF
TRBV18,TRBJ2-7,NA,NA,TGTGCCAGCTCACGATGGGCAGGCCCCTACGAGCAGTACTTC,CASSRWAGPYEQYF
TRBV14,TRBJ2-1,NA,TRBD2,TGTGCCAGCAGCCAAGGGTCGGGGGGATACAATGAGCAGTTCTTC,CASSQGSGGYNEQFF
TRBV9,TRBJ2-1,NA,NA,TGTGCCAGCAGCGTAGGTAGGCTAACCGTCAATGAGCAGTTCTTC,CASSVGRLTVNEQFF
TRBV7-3,TRBJ2-6,NA,NA,TGTGCCAGCAGTCCAGGCGGAAACTCTGGGGCCAACGTCCTGACTTTC,CASSPGGNSGANVLTF
TRBV6-6,TRBJ1-1,few,NA,TGTGCCAGCAGCACTTCGGAGAACACTGAAGCTTTCTTT,CASSTSENTEAFF
TRBV4-1,TRBJ2-1,NA,NA,TGCGCCAGCAGCCAAGAGGGGGCGGGGGTCGATGAGCAGTTCTTC,CASSQEGAGVDEQFF
TRBV19,TRBJ1-1,NA,NA,TGTGCCAGTAGTATGTTAGCGAACACTGAAGCTTTCTTT,CASSMLANTEAFF
TRBV5-1,TRBJ1-2,NA,TRBD1,TGCGCCAGCAGCTTGTGGGGACAGGGGGTCGTGGACTATGGCTACACCTTC,CASSLWGQGVVDYGYTF
TRBV4-3,TRBJ2-7,NA,TRBD1,TGCGCCAGCAGCCAACTGACAGGGGCCTACGAGCAGTACTTC,CASSQLTGAYEQYF
TRBV7-9,TRBJ1-2,NA,NA,TGTGCCAGCAGCTTAGCGCAGGGCATTGGGTTTCATGGCTACACCTTC,CASSLAQGIGFHGYTF
TRBV4-3,TRBJ2-1,NA,NA,TGCGCCACCAGCCCCGGGAGCATCTCCTACAATGAGCAGTTCTTC,CATSPGSISYNEQFF
TRBV9,TRBJ2-5,NA,NA,TGTGCCAGCAGCGCCAAGACAGGGAGGAAAGAGACCCAGTACTTC,CASSAKTGRKETQYF
TRBV28,TRBJ2-3,NA,NA,NA,CASSLGTVGLFFGDTQYF
TRBV7-9,TRBJ1-1,few,NA,TGTGCCAGTCAGGAGGCGGGGGCTGGGGCTGAAGCTTTCTTT,CASQEAGAGAEAFF